Below are 5 T cell receptor beta chains sequenced from a single sample in a study of a mutant IDH1 vaccine in newly diagnosed glioma. The table came from immunoSEQ multiplex PCR; TCRdb's copy has only in-frame clones and leaves some out. The sample holds about 34,000 clones; about 83% are singletons and the top ten take 12%. Time point defined: week 47, end of study. All doses held 300 ug of mutant IDH1 20-mer peptide, with topical imiquimod. The antigens for these receptors are not known. Sequencing was performed on PBMCs, taken from a glioma patient whose treatment included an IDH1 peptide vaccine. The receptors come from a woman under 40 with glioma.

Concerning this clone itself: In the same sample, other DNA sequences code for this CDR3. V gene TRBV30 combines with J gene TRBJ1-4; D remains unclear. Germline V gene sequence: CDR1 GTSNPN, CDR2 SVGIG (reference sequence). V lost 4 bases to trimming and J lost 7 bases, with 10 bases between them. The length of the CDR3 is 12 residues. The CDR3 sequence is CAWNGRGEKLFF. For the CDR3, the DNA is TGTGCCTGGAACGGACGGGGTGAAAAACTGTTTTTT.

The chain has TRBV5-6 and TRBJ2-5; no definite D call. CDR3 length: 13 residues. The V gene's germline CDR1 is SGHDT and CDR2 YYEEEE. Trimming removed 1 base at V and 5 bases at J, with 9 bases between. CDR3 amino acids: CASSLRPEETQYF. Here the CDR3 DNA reads TGTGCCAGCAGCTTGAGGCCAGAGGAGACCCAGTACTTC.

The V call is TRBV6-1, the J call TRBJ2-7; TRBD1 matches 10 bases. Germline values: CDR1 MNHNS, CDR2 SASEGT. CDR3 length equals 14 residues. The V segment lost 10 bases and the J segment 3 bases; nucleotides outside the gene matches: 9. DNA for the CDR3: TGTGCCACGTACCCCGGGACAGGGGTCTACGAGCAGTACTTC. Translating gives CATYPGTGVYEQYF.

This chain uses TRBV7-9 with TRBJ2-5, with unresolved D. Germline lookup yields CDR1 SEHNR and CDR2 FQNEAQ (reference sequence). This CDR3 spans 14 amino acids. V was cut by 4 bases and J by 4 bases, with 13 bases left in between. CDR3 sequence reads: CASSSGLVAETQYF. The CDR3 nucleotides are TGTGCCAGCAGCTCGGGCCTAGTCGCAGAGACCCAGTACTTC.

The V gene is TRBV25-1, the J gene TRBJ1-2; D is ambiguous. The germline V gene encodes CDR1 MGHDK and CDR2 SYGVNS. This CDR3 is 15 amino acids long. The V end lost 1 base, the J end lost 4 bases, and 13 bases lay between the germline ends. Here the CDR3 DNA reads TGTGCCAGCAGTGAATCGAGGAGGGCCCCCTATGGCTACACCTTC. This codes for CASSESRRAPYGYTF.